The 9 T cell receptor beta chains below were found in one sample sequenced in a study of shared clonotypes between healthy human individuals. TCRdb keeps only in-frame clones here, not all; method: immunoSEQ multiplex PCR. This table holds approximately 1.5 million clones, approximately 98% found once. Sequencing was carried out using naive CD4+ T cells sorted from blood. The subset: CD45RA+ positively selected. The receptors stem from a man in his thirties or forties in good health.

The CDR3 sequence: CASSVALSTEAFF. The CDR3 DNA reads as TGTGCCAGCAGCGTAGCTCTAAGCACTGAAGCTTTCTTT. The chain combines TRBV9 with TRBJ1-1; no firm D call. Trimming shortened V by 0 bases and J by 4 bases, and 7 bases separated the two germline ends. The CDR3 is 13 amino acids. The germline CDR1 and CDR2 sequences are SGDLS and YYNGEE. The complete variable domain, with remaining parts taken from reference TRBV9 and TRBJ1-1, reads DSGVTQTPKHLITATGQRVTLRCSPRSGDLSVYWYQQSLDQGLQFLIQYYNGEERAKGNILERFSAQQFPDLHSELNLSSLELGDSALYFCASSVALSTEAFFGQGTRLTVV.

The rearrangement links TRBV9 to TRBJ2-2; D is perhaps TRBD1 (7 bases). This CDR3 has 16 amino acids. Germline CDR1 is SGDLS and CDR2 is YYNGEE. V was cut by 0 bases and J by 3 bases, with 12 bases left in between. DNA of the CDR3: TGTGCCAGCAGCGTAGACGGAGGGGGCTACACCGGGGAGCTGTTTTTT. Its protein is CASSVDGGGYTGELFF.

The V and J genes are TRBV11-2 and TRBJ2-7; D perhaps matches TRBD2 (8 bases). Germline V lookup: CDR1 SGHAT, CDR2 FQNNGV. The V gene lost 6 bases and the J gene lost 2 bases, with 20 bases spanning the gap. The CDR3 spans 16 residues. CDR3 protein: CASRTIAGQGAYEQYF. CDR3 nucleotides: TGTGCCAGCAGAACCATAGCGGGGCAGGGGGCCTACGAGCAGTACTTC. Full variable domain (missing parts from reference TRBV11-2 and TRBJ2-7): EAGVAQSPRYKIIEKRQSVAFWCNPISGHATLYWYQQILGQGPKLLIQFQNNGVVDDSQLPKDRFSAERLKGVDSTLKIQPAKLEDSAVYLCASRTIAGQGAYEQYFGPGTRLTVT.

The count of this clone is one. This sequence joins TRBV18 and TRBJ2-5; 14 bases align to TRBD2. This CDR3 region has 17 residues. With 4 bases clipped from V and 5 bases from J, the junction kept 9 bases outside the gene matches. CDR1 is KGHSH, CDR2 LQKENI, per germline. The DNA of the CDR3 is TGTGCCAGCTCACGGGGACTAGCGGGAGCCCCCGAGGAGACCCAGTACTTC. This translates into CASSRGLAGAPEETQYF.

V is TRBV27 and J is TRBJ2-7; D is ambiguous. Germline CDR1 is MNHEY and CDR2 is SMNVEV (reference sequence). The CDR3 contains 13 residues. V was clipped by 3 bases and J by 2 bases, with 8 bases between them. The CDR3 region is CASSFLVPYEQYF. The CDR3 DNA is TGTGCCAGCAGTTTTCTGGTTCCCTACGAGCAGTACTTC.

The chain recombines TRBV9 with TRBJ2-7, with D possibly TRBD1 on 6 matching bases. The CDR3 sequence is 14 residues long. V was pared by 3 bases and J by 3 bases, with 13 bases between. Germline V gene data show CDR1 as SGDLS and CDR2 as YYNGEE. CDR3 loop: CASSATGEYYEQYF. CDR3 DNA sequence: TGTGCCAGCAGCGCGACAGGAGAGTACTACGAGCAGTACTTC.

This chain connects TRBV28 to TRBJ1-2; possibly TRBD1 for D (5 bases). The germline V gene has CDR1 MDHEN and CDR2 SYDVKM. The V gene lost 6 bases and the J gene lost 4 bases, with 12 bases spanning the gap. The CDR3 is 13 residues long. The CDR3 loop is CASRAGDPYGYTF. The CDR3, as DNA: TGTGCCAGCAGAGCCGGGGACCCCTATGGCTACACCTTC.

In the case of this clone: The sample holds other DNA sequences that translate to the same CDR3. V and J are TRBV27 and TRBJ2-7; D might be TRBD1 (7 bases). The CDR3 is made up of 15 amino acids. CDR1 and CDR2 from the germline V gene are MNHEY and SMNVEV (reference sequence). V was shortened by 5 bases and J by 1 base, with 15 bases between the two germline ends. The CDR3: CASSSRGTASYEQYF. The CDR3 bases are TGTGCCAGCAGTAGTCGGGGGACAGCTTCCTACGAGCAGTACTTC.

The V and J genes are TRBV19 and TRBJ1-2, with D perhaps TRBD1 (5 bases). CDR1 and CDR2 (germline): LNHDA, SQIVND (reference sequence). CDR3 size: 14 residues. V was clipped by 2 bases and J by 6 bases, with 13 bases between them. This CDR3 reads CASSIRRAVNGYTF. The CDR3 DNA sequence: TGTGCCAGTAGTATACGCAGGGCGGTGAATGGCTACACCTTC.